This T cell receptor beta chain was sequenced during a study of CXCR3-negative and CXCR3-positive naive CD8 T cells. UMI-tagged TRB cDNA libraries were built via 5' RACE. TCRdb reprocessed the 5' RACE reads, with one entry per CDR3 protein and no DNA. The record lists 70,000 to 95,000 distinct CDR3 sequences, of which the ten most abundant hold roughly 1.5%. As for this clonotype: Its antigen is still unknown.

Broader study findings: In both naive subsets diversity was comparably high, whereas memory CD8+ cells showed much lower diversity.

Per the germline V gene, CDR1 is SEHNR and CDR2 is FQNEAQ (reference sequence). This CDR3 is built from 16 residues. The rearrangement links TRBV7-9 to TRBJ2-7; TCRdb calls TRBD2, which cannot be checked without DNA. Sequenced input: naive CXCR3- CD8+ T cells from blood. Subset meaning: CD45RO-CCR7+CD27+CD95- naive CD8+ T cells lacking CXCR3 (TNR3-). This TCR was sampled from a human donor in good health. Some clones in this sample may be carry-over from other donors' samples. CDR3: CASSLTGTSGSYEQYF. The entire variable domain, with the rest obtained from reference TRBV7-9 and TRBJ2-7, is as follows: DTGVSQNPRHKITKRGQNVTFRCDPISEHNRLYWYRQTLGQGPEFLTYFQNEAQLEKSRLLSDRFSAERPKGSFSTLEIQRTEQGDSAMYLCASSLTGTSGSYEQYFGPGTRLTVT.